A single sample is the source of the 23 T cell receptor beta chains below, sequenced in a study of T cell changes during pregnancy in multiple sclerosis. Profiled with immunoSEQ multiplex PCR; TCRdb holds only in-frame clones, not every one. The sample contains tens of thousands of clones, 93% of which appear only once. Material: CD4+ T cells from peripheral blood mononuclear cells, obtained in the third trimester of pregnancy. These receptors all stem from a female donor with multiple sclerosis, enrolled in a pregnancy study.

V gene TRBV28 combines with J gene TRBJ1-3, with D uncertain. This CDR3 has 13 residues. Between the trimmed V and J ends, which lost 5 bases and 0 bases, there was a span of 5 bases. Germline CDR1 and CDR2: MDHEN and SYDVKM. The CDR3 region is CASSAYSGNTIYF. The CDR3 coding sequence is TGTGCCAGCAGTGCCTACTCTGGAAACACCATATATTTT.

This chain connects TRBV29-1 to TRBJ2-7; maybe TRBD1 (7 bases). The CDR3 consists of 13 residues. V lost 7 bases and J lost 9, with 22 bases in between. The V gene's germline CDR1 is SQVTM and CDR2 ANQGSEA. The CDR3 sequence: CSAGQARGAGQYF. CDR3 nucleotides: TGCAGCGCTGGACAGGCGCGAGGAGCGGGGCAGTACTTC.

The chain employs TRBV5-1 and TRBJ2-7; possibly TRBD1 for D (6 bases). Germline assignment: CDR1 SGHRS and CDR2 YFSETQ. The germline V and J ends were trimmed by 4 bases and 7 bases, with 18 bases remaining between them. The length of the CDR3 is 14 residues. CDR3 DNA: TGCGCCAGCAGCACAGGGTTACCCTCGGGGGAGCAGTACTTC. It translates to CASSTGLPSGEQYF. The full variable domain, completed using reference TRBV5-1 and TRBJ2-7, is KAGVTQTPRYLIKTRGQQVTLSCSPISGHRSVSWYQQTPGQGLQFLFEYFSETQRNKGNFPGRFSGRQFSNSRSEMNVSTLELGDSALYLCASSTGLPSGEQYFGPGTRLTVT.

The V call is TRBV7-3, the J call TRBJ2-2; TRBD2 matches at 15 bases. The CDR3 is 22 residues long. V lost 3 bases and J lost 1; bases outside the gene matches: 15. The germline V gene has CDR1 SGHTA and CDR2 FQGTGA. The CDR3 protein is CASSFRPRTSGGAGRNTGELFF. The CDR3 nucleotides are TGTGCCAGCAGCTTCCGTCCTCGGACTAGCGGGGGGGCGGGTCGGAACACCGGGGAGCTGTTTTTT.

This clone showed up just once. J is TRBJ1-2 and V is TRBV19, with no clear D. CDR1 is LNHDA and CDR2 is SQIVND in the germline V gene (reference sequence). V lost 3 bases, J lost 8 bases, and 16 bases lay in between. This CDR3 region has 14 residues. The CDR3 region has the DNA TGTGCCAGTAGTATGCTTGCAGGCGTTGGCGGCTACACCTTC. It encodes CASSMLAGVGGYTF.

The gene calls are TRBV29-1 and TRBJ1-2; tentative D call: TRBD1 (6 bases). Trimming took 6 bases from V and 4 from J, leaving 12 bases between them. The CDR3 covers 12 residues. Germline lookup yields CDR1 SQVTM and CDR2 ANQGSEA. CDR3 amino acids: CSVSRGIYGYTF. CDR3 nucleotides: TGCAGCGTCAGCAGGGGTATCTATGGCTACACCTTC. The whole variable domain, remainder taken from reference TRBV29-1 and TRBJ1-2, is SAVISQKPSRDICQRGTSLTIQCQVDSQVTMMFWYRQQPGQSLTLIATANQGSEATYESGFVIDKFPISRPNLTFSTLTVSNMSPEDSSIYLCSVSRGIYGYTFGSGTRLTVV.

The chain is built from TRBV7-3 and TRBJ1-6; D gene ambiguous. V was trimmed by 5 bases and J by 9 bases, leaving 5 bases between them. Germline CDR1 SGHTA, CDR2 FQGTGA. The CDR3 is 11 residues long. The CDR3 region has the DNA TGTGCCAGCAGCCCCTTTTCACCCCTCCACTTT. As protein: CASSPFSPLHF.

V is TRBV5-8 and J is TRBJ2-1; TRBD2 matches 13 bases. Trimming cost V 5 bases and J 4 bases; bases outside gene matches: 18. Germline lookup yields CDR1 SGHTS and CDR2 YDEGEE. The length of the CDR3 is 20 residues. This chain's CDR3 is CASSYFRRTSGSKGYNEQFF. The CDR3 DNA sequence: TGTGCCAGCAGTTATTTCCGGAGGACTAGCGGGAGCAAGGGGTACAATGAGCAGTTCTTC. Supplemented by reference TRBV5-8 and TRBJ2-1, the full variable domain reads EAGVTQSPTHLIKTRGQQATLRCSPISGHTSVYWYQQALGLGLQFLLWYDEGEERNRGNFPPRFSGRQFPNYSSELNVNALELEDSALYLCASSYFRRTSGSKGYNEQFFGPGTRLTVL.

The J gene is TRBJ2-1, the V gene TRBV5-1, with 9 nucleotides matching TRBD2. Germline CDR1 and CDR2: SGHRS and YFSETQ. J was trimmed by 5 bases and V by 3 bases; bases with no gene match: 9. The CDR3 is 16 amino acids. The CDR3 reads CASSWGGGRAHNEQFF. Written as DNA, the CDR3 is TGCGCCAGCAGCTGGGGGGGCGGGAGGGCCCACAATGAGCAGTTCTTC.

The chain recombines TRBV25-1 with TRBJ2-2, with D tentatively TRBD2 (6 bases). Per germline, CDR1 MGHDK and CDR2 SYGVNS. The CDR3 has 14 residues. V dropped 8 bases and J dropped 0 bases, with 10 bases sitting between them. The chain's CDR3 is CASGTDSNTGELFF. The CDR3 nucleotides read TGTGCCAGCGGGACTGATTCGAACACCGGGGAGCTGTTTTTT.

V gene TRBV18 combines with J gene TRBJ2-2, with 9 nucleotides matching TRBD1. The trim removed 3 bases at V and 7 bases at J, leaving 6 bases unmatched. Germline loops: CDR1 KGHSH, CDR2 LQKENI. This CDR3 spans 15 amino acids. The CDR3 reads CASSPLTGGFGELFF. The CDR3 bases are TGTGCCAGCTCACCTCTCACAGGGGGCTTCGGGGAGCTGTTTTTT.

The chain combines TRBV7-8 with TRBJ2-7; TRBD1 matches at 7 bases. V shed 5 bases, J shed 3 bases, and the junction held 4 bases outside the gene matches. CDR1 SGHVS and CDR2 FQNEAQ come from the germline V gene. The CDR3 extends over 13 amino acids. Here the CDR3 DNA reads TGTGCCAGCAGCCCCGGGACAGTCTACGAGCAGTACTTC. Its translation: CASSPGTVYEQYF.

J is TRBJ2-5 and V is TRBV6-1; TRBD2 matches 8 bases. Germline lookup yields CDR1 MNHNS and CDR2 SASEGT. V shed 8 bases and J 2 bases; nucleotides not matched to a gene: 4. The CDR3 is 13 residues long. As DNA, the CDR3 is TGTGCCAGCGGGCGGGGGGCGCAAGAGACCCAGTACTTC. Residues: CASGRGAQETQYF.

V is TRBV19 and J is TRBJ2-5; tentatively, D is TRBD1 (5 bases). Germline V CDR1 and CDR2: LNHDA, SQIVND (reference sequence). V was cut by 0 bases and J by 1 base, with 9 bases left in between. This CDR3 is 15 amino acids long. DNA for the CDR3: TGTGCCAGTAGTATAGACGTACAGGCCCAAGAGACCCAGTACTTC. It yields the protein CASSIDVQAQETQYF.

The J gene is TRBJ2-7, the V gene TRBV4-2, with D perhaps matching TRBD2 (6 bases). Germline CDR1 and CDR2: LGHNA and YNFKEQ. The CDR3 loop spans 14 amino acids. V was cut by 4 bases and J by 2 bases, with 12 bases left in between. CDR3 in DNA: TGTGCCAGCAGCCGAGGACTATCAACCTACGAGCAGTACTTC. As protein: CASSRGLSTYEQYF.

V usage is TRBV10-1 and J usage is TRBJ2-1; weak D call: TRBD2 (5 bases). Per the germline V gene, CDR1 is WNHNN and CDR2 is SYGVQD (reference sequence). V was trimmed by 4 bases and J by 4 bases, leaving 17 bases between them. This CDR3 contains 16 residues. The CDR3 nucleotides are TGCGCCAGCAGTGCTATTAGCGCTAACCTATACAATGAGCAGTTCTTC. Its translation: CASSAISANLYNEQFF.

The chain couples TRBV7-9 to TRBJ2-2, with 10 nucleotides matching TRBD2. The trim removed 1 base at V and 1 base at J, leaving 9 bases unmatched. The germline V gene encodes CDR1 SEHNR and CDR2 FQNEAQ (reference sequence). The CDR3 runs 19 residues. This chain's CDR3 is CASSLVPLTSGLNTGELFF. The CDR3 coding sequence is TGTGCCAGCAGCTTAGTGCCCCTGACTAGCGGGTTGAACACCGGGGAGCTGTTTTTT. Together with reference TRBV7-9 and TRBJ2-2, the CDR3 gives the full variable domain: DTGVSQNPRHKITKRGQNVTFRCDPISEHNRLYWYRQTLGQGPEFLTYFQNEAQLEKSRLLSDRFSAERPKGSFSTLEIQRTEQGDSAMYLCASSLVPLTSGLNTGELFFGEGSRLTVL.

CDR3 coding DNA: TGTGCCAGTAGTATAGCCCCTCTTGCCGGGCAGTATTTT. Translating it yields CASSIAPLAGQYF. J is TRBJ2-3 and V is TRBV19; D unresolved. V shed 1 base and J shed 11 bases, with 13 bases lying between them. The CDR3 totals 13 residues. Germline CDR1 and CDR2: LNHDA and SQIVND (reference sequence).

V is TRBV29-1 and J is TRBJ2-2; no reliable D call. The CDR3 covers 12 residues. Germline V gene sequence: CDR1 SQVTM, CDR2 ANQGSEA. The V end lost 3 bases, the J end lost 2 bases, and 4 bases lay between the germline ends. CDR3 in DNA: TGCAGCGTTGATCTAAACACCGGGGAGCTGTTTTTT. Protein sequence: CSVDLNTGELFF.

The genes are TRBV19 and TRBJ2-6; 8 nucleotides line up with TRBD1. The CDR3 contains 19 residues. Trimming removed 1 base from V and 4 bases from J; junction bases left unmatched: 12. The germline CDR1 and CDR2 sequences are LNHDA and SQIVND (reference sequence). The CDR3 spells CASSIVTTGVLTGANVLTF. The CDR3 DNA reads as TGTGCCAGTAGTATAGTCACGACAGGGGTCCTTACAGGGGCCAACGTCCTGACTTTC. The full variable domain, with the rest looked up from reference TRBV19 and TRBJ2-6, is DGGITQSPKYLFRKEGQNVTLSCEQNLNHDAMYWYRQDPGQGLRLIYYSQIVNDFQKGDIAEGYSVSREKKESFPLTVTSAQKNPTAFYLCASSIVTTGVLTGANVLTFGAGSRLTVL.

This rearrangement joins TRBV29-1 to TRBJ1-1, with 7 bases fitting TRBD1. Germline CDR1 SQVTM, CDR2 ANQGSEA. This CDR3 has 13 residues. V was pared by 7 bases and J by 0 bases, with 5 bases of the junction left unmatched. CDR3 in amino acids: CSARDSMNTEAFF. The CDR3 DNA follows: TGCAGCGCACGGGACAGTATGAACACTGAAGCTTTCTTT. Together with reference TRBV29-1 and TRBJ1-1, the CDR3 gives the full variable domain: SAVISQKPSRDICQRGTSLTIQCQVDSQVTMMFWYRQQPGQSLTLIATANQGSEATYESGFVIDKFPISRPNLTFSTLTVSNMSPEDSSIYLCSARDSMNTEAFFGQGTRLTVV.

This sequence joins TRBV19 and TRBJ1-3, with 7 bases that match TRBD1. Germline V gives CDR1 LNHDA, CDR2 SQIVND (reference sequence). The CDR3 runs to 15 residues. J lost 0 bases, V lost 7 bases, and 6 bases had no gene match. The CDR3 loop is CASMDRRNSGNTIYF. The CDR3 region has the DNA TGTGCCAGTATGGACAGGCGAAACTCTGGAAACACCATATATTTT. Full variable domain (outside the CDR3, taken from reference TRBV19 and TRBJ1-3): DGGITQSPKYLFRKEGQNVTLSCEQNLNHDAMYWYRQDPGQGLRLIYYSQIVNDFQKGDIAEGYSVSREKKESFPLTVTSAQKNPTAFYLCASMDRRNSGNTIYFGEGSWLTVV.

The chain is built from TRBV6-5 and TRBJ2-3, with D possibly matching TRBD2 (6 bases). The CDR3 is 15 residues long. Germline-derived CDR1 and CDR2 are MNHEY and SVGAGI. V dropped 6 bases and J dropped 0 bases, with 13 bases sitting between them. CDR3 amino acids: CASSLSGSSTDTQYF. The CDR3 DNA is TGTGCCAGCAGCCTTAGCGGTTCTAGCACAGATACGCAGTATTTT.